The 15 T cell receptor beta chains in this list originate from one sample, sequenced in a study of cytomegalovirus exposure and HLA in healthy donors. PCR amplification relied on 60 Vbeta primers (plus 13 Jbeta primers). The repertoire was sequenced with immunoSEQ multiplex PCR; TCRdb's copy has only in-frame clones and lacks some. In the table there are some 130,000 clones, around 81% of which are singletons. Input material: PBMCs. The source is a man between 18 and 35 years old in good health and CMV-seronegative.

This sequence joins TRBV5-4 and TRBJ2-1; tentative D call: TRBD1 (6 bases). The CDR3 consists of 15 residues. Germline loops: CDR1 SGHNT, CDR2 YYREEE (reference sequence). With 1 base removed from V and 6 bases from J, the gap between germline ends came to 14 bases. CDR3 in amino acids: CASSLSPGDFNEQFF. The CDR3 nucleotides read TGTGCCAGCAGCTTGTCGCCAGGGGATTTCAATGAGCAGTTCTTC.

This clone is a singleton in its sample. Other DNA sequences in the same sample also yield this CDR3. The chain recombines TRBV11-2 with TRBJ1-2; no clear D. Germline loops: CDR1 SGHAT, CDR2 FQNNGV. Trimming took 4 bases from V and 5 from J, leaving 11 bases between them. CDR3 length equals 13 residues. The CDR3 loop is CASSSTGRYGYTF. CDR3 in DNA: TGTGCCAGCAGCTCTACGGGAAGATATGGCTACACCTTC.

Only one count was recorded for this clone. The chain has TRBV25-1 and TRBJ1-1; the D is unclear. The CDR3 covers 13 residues. Germline CDR1 reads MGHDK; CDR2 reads SYGVNS. Trimming removed 0 bases at V and 4 bases at J, with 6 bases between. Here the CDR3 reads CASSEYTSTEAFF. CDR3 in DNA: TGTGCCAGCAGTGAATATACTAGCACTGAAGCTTTCTTT. The variable domain in full, completed from reference TRBV25-1 and TRBJ1-1, reads EADIYQTPRYLVIGTGKKITLECSQTMGHDKMYWYQQDPGMELHLIHYSYGVNSTEKGDLSSESTVSRIRTEHFPLTLESARPSHTSQYLCASSEYTSTEAFFGQGTRLTVV.

The chain recombines TRBV5-1 with TRBJ1-4, with D possibly being TRBD1 (5 bases). CDR1 SGHRS and CDR2 YFSETQ come from the germline V gene. The CDR3 is 14 amino acids. The V and J ends lost 0 bases and 5 bases respectively, with 8 bases between them. The CDR3, as DNA: TGCGCCAGCAGCTTGGAGGGGCGAAATGAAAAACTGTTTTTT. This sequence encodes CASSLEGRNEKLFF.

The V gene is TRBV27, the J gene TRBJ1-2; 7 bases fit TRBD1. The V and J ends lost 6 bases and 3 bases, in that order; junction bases with no gene match: 13. Germline V gene sequence: CDR1 MNHEY, CDR2 SMNVEV (reference sequence). CDR3 size: 16 residues. The CDR3 reads CASSSERTGNYYGYTF. The CDR3 coding sequence is TGTGCCAGCAGCAGTGAACGGACAGGCAACTACTATGGCTACACCTTC.

The chain employs TRBV4-3 and TRBJ1-1; 8 positions match TRBD1. The CDR3 runs 12 residues. V shed 4 bases, J shed 11 bases, and the junction held 6 bases outside the gene matches. Germline V gene sequence: CDR1 LGHNA, CDR2 YSLEER. The CDR3 protein is CASSRTGHAAFF. As DNA, the CDR3 is TGCGCCAGCAGCCGGACAGGGCACGCGGCTTTCTTT.

This clone was found a few times. The rearrangement joins TRBV27 to TRBJ1-1; 8 nucleotides align to TRBD1. The CDR3 extends over 16 amino acids. The junction had 15 bases not matched to a gene; V was cut back by 5 bases and J by 7 bases. CDR1 is MNHEY and CDR2 is SMNVEV in the germline V gene (reference sequence). The CDR3 loop is CASSLRSGTGIIEAFF. The DNA of the CDR3 is TGTGCCAGCAGTCTACGTTCCGGGACAGGAATTATTGAAGCTTTCTTT.

This chain connects TRBV6-5 to TRBJ2-1; D remains unclear. The germline gives CDR1 MNHEY, CDR2 SVGAGI. Trimming took 0 bases from V and 6 from J, leaving 6 bases between them. The CDR3 is 13 amino acids. The CDR3 nucleotides read TGTGCCAGCAGTTACTCCGTTAGCAATGAGCAGTTCTTC. Encoded protein: CASSYSVSNEQFF.

V usage is TRBV7-9 and J usage is TRBJ1-5, with 12 positions matching TRBD1. There are 19 residues in the CDR3. V gave up 4 bases and J gave up 3 bases; unmatched junction bases: 13. Germline-derived CDR1 and CDR2 are SEHNR and FQNEAQ (reference sequence). In DNA, the CDR3 is TGTGCCAGCAGCTGGGAACCGGGGACAGGGGGCGCGAACAATCAGCCCCAGCATTTT. This translates into CASSWEPGTGGANNQPQHF.

Notes on this clone: Germline is not matched at one junction end, which may reflect a read error. The V gene is TRBV7-7, the J gene TRBJ2-1; weak D call: TRBD2 (5 bases). The CDR3 spans 15 residues. CDR1 is SSHAT and CDR2 is FNYEAQ in the germline V gene (reference sequence). The CDR3 spells CASSLGKGLGSEQFF. CDR3 bases: TGTGCTAGCAGCTTAGGCAAAGGGCTGGGGAGTGAGCAGTTCTTC.

Details on this clone: The germline gene is not matched at one end of the junction; a read error may be the cause. The sample has other DNA sequences that encode this CDR3 too. This chain joins TRBV2 and TRBJ2-7, with D tentatively TRBD1 (6 bases). Germline V gene sequence: CDR1 SNHLY, CDR2 FYNNEI. The CDR3 has 14 residues. CDR3 sequence reads: CASSLYRVSYEQYF. The DNA of the CDR3 is TGCGCCAGCAGTCTCTACAGGGTTTCCTACGAGCAGTACTTC.

In this sample, this clone turned up a few times. The V and J genes are TRBV27 and TRBJ1-4; perhaps TRBD1 as D (5 bases). V shed 7 bases and J shed 6 bases, with 12 bases lying between them. The CDR3 runs 13 residues. Germline V CDR1 and CDR2: MNHEY, SMNVEV (reference sequence). The CDR3 coding sequence is TGTGCCAGCAAAGACAGCGCTTATGAAAAACTGTTTTTT. It specifies CASKDSAYEKLFF.

The chain joins TRBV7-9 to TRBJ2-1, with D unresolved. Germline V CDR1 and CDR2: SEHNR, FQNEAQ (reference sequence). Deletions cut 3 bases from V and 3 bases from J, with 3 bases between. The CDR3 consists of 12 residues. The CDR3 coding sequence is TGTGCCAGCAGCTTTCTCTACAATGAGCAGTTCTTC. It yields the protein CASSFLYNEQFF.

This clone was seen a single time. This sequence joins TRBV6-5 and TRBJ2-1, with 11 bases aligning to TRBD2. V shed 5 bases, J shed 2 bases, and the junction held 2 bases outside the gene matches. Per germline, CDR1 MNHEY and CDR2 SVGAGI. CDR3 size: 15 residues. CDR3 sequence: CASSTSGGPYNEQFF. CDR3 sequence (DNA): TGTGCCAGCAGTACTAGCGGGGGTCCCTACAATGAGCAGTTCTTC.

The chain uses TRBV6-5 and TRBJ2-3, with a tentative D call TRBD2 (7 bases). CDR3 size: 16 residues. Trimming removed 4 bases from V and 0 bases from J, with 14 bases in between. Per germline, CDR1 MNHEY and CDR2 SVGAGI. CDR3 loop: CASSWGGGGSTDTQYF. In DNA form, the CDR3 reads TGTGCCAGCAGTTGGGGGGGCGGAGGTAGCACAGATACGCAGTATTTT.